This T cell receptor beta chain was obtained from a study of shared clonotypes between healthy human individuals (dated by TCRdb to 2019 to 2021). For the wider study: A couple of women and three men aged 18 to 49 years were included in the cohort. Libraries were prepared and TCR repertoires were sequenced by different laboratories using diverse techniques, in order to increase sequencing depth and limit assay-specific biases. Per donor, leukapheresis produced somewhere between about 0.8 and 9.5 billion PBMCs. For each donor, three plates each were used for CD4 naive and CD4 memory, two plates were used for CD8 naive, and one plate was used for CD8 memory. To estimate repertoire size and how much clonotypes are shared between individuals, the study performed deep sequencing of blood TCR repertoires from 4 to 6 healthy adults. Results the study describes overall, beyond this receptor: Compared with non-shared clonotypes, the clonotypes found in all four sorted-subset donors had higher generation probabilities. Sampling was restricted to blood, and TCR repertoires in tissue are likely to differ from TCR repertoires in blood. Even with the large sequencing depth, rarefaction of the sorted-subset datasets indicated that sequencing was incomplete. Because the study included only a small number of donors, the genetic and exposure-history diversity represented was limited. Estimated clonotype richness was generally larger for naive than for memory subsets. When a handful of donors were compared, the shared fraction of clonotypes was about 5.4% for naive CD4, approximately 3.5% for naive CD8, 2.3% for memory CD4, and 0.4% for memory CD8. Pairwise subsampling led to the expectation that sequencing depth would affect the degree of clonotype sharing among donors.

TCR CDR3 regions were amplified from genomic DNA by multiplex PCR using the deep immunoSEQ assay. Extracted genomic DNA from each cell subset was distributed evenly across all wells of several immunoSEQ 96-well plates, and each plate was treated as a replicate. For sorted subsets, each replicate PCR was loaded with about 200 ng genomic DNA, equivalent to 25,000 to 30,000 T cell genomes. The purified libraries were quantified using a Qubit 3.0 fluorometer, sized with a Bioanalyzer 2100, and then quantified again using the KAPA Library Quantification kit. Each immunoSEQ 96-well plate was sequenced on its own single-read 150-cycle Illumina NextSeq 550 flow cell. The study's own analysis went as follows. Because the immunoSEQ output included only junctional sequences and no quality scores, the filtering could not be the same as the filtering used for full-length reads. Sequences were annotated with PyIR, a Python wrapper for IgBLAST v1.9, and V/J genes and CDR3 were assigned using IMGT germline references. Reads with weak V/J assignments (E-value above 1e-6), missing CDR3, stop codons, out-of-frame junctions, or ambiguous translated residues were removed. A V3J clonotype was defined by an identical inferred V gene, J gene, and CDR3 amino acid sequence. The percentage overlap between two repertoires was calculated by dividing the number of shared unique clonotypes by the size of the smaller repertoire. Three approaches were used to assess repertoire richness: RTK rarefaction, the Chao1 estimator, and Recon v2.1 estimates of unobserved clonotypes. Generation probabilities were computed with OLGA for all TCRbeta clonotypes obtained by the gDNA method from a few donors. TCRdb's version of the immuneACCESS table is confined to in-frame rearrangements and falls short of the full clone set. An unresolved V gene accounts for under half of the shortfall where checked; the remainder is of unknown origin. V and J calls and clone size are those listed in that table; D and trimming were worked out from the DNA. The sample records roughly 2 million clones, approximately 96% of which are singletons. The ten largest clones represent around 0.13% of the sample.

Donors were healthy HIV-negative adults with no recently reported acute infections or vaccinations. Every donor was a Caucasian adult living in Nashville, Tennessee, USA. CD4+ T cells were enriched by magnetic negative selection, after which naive cells were positively selected on CD45RA and the negative fraction was taken as the memory subset. Blood was collected by leukapheresis, and PBMCs were isolated by Ficoll-Histopaque density gradient centrifugation and then cryopreserved in liquid nitrogen vapor phase. Purity and quantity of every magnetically sorted T cell population were checked by analytical flow cytometry. From each sorted fraction, genomic DNA was isolated and quantified by UV absorbance on a Nanodrop 2000c. There are 15 amino acids in the CDR3, from cysteine to phenylalanine inclusive. Here the CDR3 DNA is all that survives: 45 bases in frame from base 1. Points on this clone: It lacks a known antigen. The input lacks base qualities; no much larger clone sits a single base away.

The origin of this receptor is a man aged 18 to 35 in good health. The sequenced sample was naive CD4+ T cells sorted from blood. According to the study, the label for this sample's cell subset or site signals: CD45RA+ positively selected. This receptor chain uses TRBV21-1 and TRBJ2-7; the table gives TRBD1 as D, unverified against the DNA. TRBV21-1 is listed as a pseudogene. The CDR3 has the sequence CASSKPRDTCYEQYF. The DNA is TGTGCCAGCAGCAAACCCCGGGACACTTGCTACGAGCAGTACTTC.